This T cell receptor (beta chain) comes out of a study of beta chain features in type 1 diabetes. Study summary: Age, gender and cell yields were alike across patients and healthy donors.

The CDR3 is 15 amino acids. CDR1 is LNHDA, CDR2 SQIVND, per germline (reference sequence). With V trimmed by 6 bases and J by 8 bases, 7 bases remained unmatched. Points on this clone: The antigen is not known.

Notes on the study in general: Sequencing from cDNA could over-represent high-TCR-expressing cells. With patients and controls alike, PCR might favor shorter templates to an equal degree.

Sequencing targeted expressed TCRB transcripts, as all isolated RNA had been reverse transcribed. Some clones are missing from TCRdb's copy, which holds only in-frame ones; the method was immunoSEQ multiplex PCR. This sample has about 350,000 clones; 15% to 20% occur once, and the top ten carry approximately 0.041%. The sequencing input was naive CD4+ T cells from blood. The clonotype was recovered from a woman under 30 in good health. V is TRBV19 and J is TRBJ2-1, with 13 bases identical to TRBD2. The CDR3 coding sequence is TGTGCCAGTAGCCCTACTAGCGGGGGGGCCCATGAGCAGTTCTTC. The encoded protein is CASSPTSGGAHEQFF. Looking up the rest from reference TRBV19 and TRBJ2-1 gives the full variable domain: DGGITQSPKYLFRKEGQNVTLSCEQNLNHDAMYWYRQDPGQGLRLIYYSQIVNDFQKGDIAEGYSVSREKKESFPLTVTSAQKNPTAFYLCASSPTSGGAHEQFFGPGTRLTVL.